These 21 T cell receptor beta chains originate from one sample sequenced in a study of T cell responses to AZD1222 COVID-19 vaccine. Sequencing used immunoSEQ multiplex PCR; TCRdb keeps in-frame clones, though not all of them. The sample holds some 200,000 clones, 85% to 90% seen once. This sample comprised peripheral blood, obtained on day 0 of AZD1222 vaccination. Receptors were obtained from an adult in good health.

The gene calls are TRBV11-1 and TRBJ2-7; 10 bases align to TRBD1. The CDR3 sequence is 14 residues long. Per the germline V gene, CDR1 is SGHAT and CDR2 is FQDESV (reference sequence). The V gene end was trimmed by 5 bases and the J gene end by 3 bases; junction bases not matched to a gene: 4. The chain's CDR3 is CASSRDRGHYEQYF. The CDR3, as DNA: TGTGCCAGCAGCCGGGACAGGGGTCACTACGAGCAGTACTTC.

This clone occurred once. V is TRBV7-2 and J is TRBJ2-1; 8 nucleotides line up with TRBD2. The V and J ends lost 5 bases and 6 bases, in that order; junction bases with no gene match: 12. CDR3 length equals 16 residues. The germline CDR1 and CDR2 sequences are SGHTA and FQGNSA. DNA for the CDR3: TGTGCCAGCAGCCCACGGGGGACTAGGGGCTTCAATGAGCAGTTCTTC. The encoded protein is CASSPRGTRGFNEQFF.

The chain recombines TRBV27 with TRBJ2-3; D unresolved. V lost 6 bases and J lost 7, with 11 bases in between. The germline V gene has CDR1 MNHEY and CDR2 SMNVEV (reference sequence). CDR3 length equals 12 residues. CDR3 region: CASRSLGNTQYF. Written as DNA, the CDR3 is TGTGCCAGCAGGAGCCTGGGGAATACGCAGTATTTT.

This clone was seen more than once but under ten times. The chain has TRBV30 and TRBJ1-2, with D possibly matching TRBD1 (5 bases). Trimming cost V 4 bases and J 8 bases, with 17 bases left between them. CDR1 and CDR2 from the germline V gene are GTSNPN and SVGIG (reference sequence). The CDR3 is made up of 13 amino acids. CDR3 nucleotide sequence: TGTGCCTGGACAGGGTCCCTTTTTCTAGGCTACACCTTC. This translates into CAWTGSLFLGYTF.

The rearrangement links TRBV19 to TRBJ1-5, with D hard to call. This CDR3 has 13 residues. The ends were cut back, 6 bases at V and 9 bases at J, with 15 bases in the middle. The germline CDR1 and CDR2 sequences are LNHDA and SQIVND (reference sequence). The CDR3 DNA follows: TGTGCCAGTAGGATCGTGGCGGGATTGCCCCAGCATTTT. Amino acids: CASRIVAGLPQHF.

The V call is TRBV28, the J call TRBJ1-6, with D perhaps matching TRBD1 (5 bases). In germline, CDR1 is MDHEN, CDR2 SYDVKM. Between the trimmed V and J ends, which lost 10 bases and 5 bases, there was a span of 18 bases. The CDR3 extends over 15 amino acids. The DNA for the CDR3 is TGTGCCACCTATGGGGCTTTTGGAAATAATTCACCCCTCCACTTT. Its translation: CATYGAFGNNSPLHF.

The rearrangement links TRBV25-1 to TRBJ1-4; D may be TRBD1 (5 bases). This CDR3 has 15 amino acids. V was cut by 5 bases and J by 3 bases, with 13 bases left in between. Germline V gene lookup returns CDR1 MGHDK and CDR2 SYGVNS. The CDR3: CASSKTGPSNEKLFF. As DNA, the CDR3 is TGTGCCAGCAGTAAAACGGGACCGTCTAATGAAAAACTGTTTTTT.

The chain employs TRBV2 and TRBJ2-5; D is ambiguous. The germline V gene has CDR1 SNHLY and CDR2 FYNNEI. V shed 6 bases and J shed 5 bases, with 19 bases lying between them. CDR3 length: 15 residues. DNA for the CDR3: TGTGCCAGCAGCGCCGACTCGACTCGTAGCGAGACCCAGTACTTC. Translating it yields CASSADSTRSETQYF.

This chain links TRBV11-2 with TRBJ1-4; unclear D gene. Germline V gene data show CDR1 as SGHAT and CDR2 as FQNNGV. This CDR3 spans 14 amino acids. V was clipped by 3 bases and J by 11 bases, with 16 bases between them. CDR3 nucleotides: TGTGCCAGCAGCTTTCTGGCCCTTGAACCTAAACTGTTTTTT. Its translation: CASSFLALEPKLFF.

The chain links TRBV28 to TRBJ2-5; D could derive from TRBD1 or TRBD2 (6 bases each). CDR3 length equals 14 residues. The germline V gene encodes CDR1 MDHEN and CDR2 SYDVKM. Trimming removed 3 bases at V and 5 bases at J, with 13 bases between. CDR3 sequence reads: CASSLDGGSETQYF. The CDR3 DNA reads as TGTGCCAGCAGTTTGGACGGGGGCTCGGAGACCCAGTACTTC.

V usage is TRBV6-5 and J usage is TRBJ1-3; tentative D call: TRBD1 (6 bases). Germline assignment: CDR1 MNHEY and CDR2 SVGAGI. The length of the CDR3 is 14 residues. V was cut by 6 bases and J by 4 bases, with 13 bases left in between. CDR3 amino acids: CASSQTGNGNTIYF. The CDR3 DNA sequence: TGTGCCAGCAGCCAGACAGGAAACGGAAACACCATATATTTT.

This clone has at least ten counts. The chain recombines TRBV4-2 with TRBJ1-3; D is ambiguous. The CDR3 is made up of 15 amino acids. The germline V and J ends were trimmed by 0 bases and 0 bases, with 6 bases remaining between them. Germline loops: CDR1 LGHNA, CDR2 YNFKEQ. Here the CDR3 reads CASSQDSVSGNTIYF. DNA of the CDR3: TGTGCCAGCAGCCAAGATTCGGTCTCTGGAAACACCATATATTTT.

The CDR3 sequence: CASSYTSLTAYYGYTF. CDR3 bases: TGTGCCAGCAGTTACACCTCTCTGACAGCCTACTATGGCTACACCTTC. V is TRBV6-5 and J is TRBJ1-2; D might be TRBD1 (5 bases). The CDR3 has 16 residues. Germline values: CDR1 MNHEY, CDR2 SVGAGI. Between the trimmed V and J ends, which lost 2 bases and 3 bases, there was a span of 16 bases.

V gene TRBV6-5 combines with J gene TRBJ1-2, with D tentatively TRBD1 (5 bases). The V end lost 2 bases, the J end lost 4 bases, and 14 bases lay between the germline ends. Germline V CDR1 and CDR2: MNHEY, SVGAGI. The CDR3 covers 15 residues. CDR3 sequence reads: CASSYHNRQPYGYTF. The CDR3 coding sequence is TGTGCCAGCAGTTACCACAACCGACAGCCCTATGGCTACACCTTC.

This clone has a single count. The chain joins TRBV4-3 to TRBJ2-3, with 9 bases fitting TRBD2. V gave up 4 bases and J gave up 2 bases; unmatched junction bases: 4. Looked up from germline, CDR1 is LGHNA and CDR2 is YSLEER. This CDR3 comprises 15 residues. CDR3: CASSRTSGYTDTQYF. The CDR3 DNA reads TGCGCCAGCAGCCGCACTAGCGGGTACACAGATACGCAGTATTTT.

For the CDR3, the DNA is TGTGCCAGCAGCTCGACCGGGGGCCCCGCCCAGGAGACCCAGTACTTC. Encoded protein: CASSSTGGPAQETQYF. The V gene is TRBV7-9, the J gene TRBJ2-5; D tentatively reads TRBD1 or TRBD2 (6 bases each). The CDR3 runs to 16 residues. The germline V gene encodes CDR1 SEHNR and CDR2 FQNEAQ (reference sequence). Trimming shortened V by 4 bases and J by 5 bases, and 20 bases separated the two germline ends.

The CDR3, as DNA: TGTGCCACCCTCGCTAGCGGGGGCAATGAGCAGTTCTTC. Translation gives CATLASGGNEQFF. This chain links TRBV24-1 with TRBJ2-1; 10 bases are shared with TRBD2. CDR3 size: 13 residues. The V gene end was trimmed by 9 bases and the J gene end by 6 bases; junction bases not matched to a gene: 4. In germline, CDR1 is KGHDR, CDR2 SFDVKD.

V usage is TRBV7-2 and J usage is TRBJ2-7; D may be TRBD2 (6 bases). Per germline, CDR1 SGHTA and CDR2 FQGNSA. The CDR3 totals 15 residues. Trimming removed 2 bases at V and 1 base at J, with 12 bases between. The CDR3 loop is CASSLMGLQSYEQYF. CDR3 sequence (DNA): TGTGCCAGCAGCTTAATGGGACTCCAATCCTACGAGCAGTACTTC.

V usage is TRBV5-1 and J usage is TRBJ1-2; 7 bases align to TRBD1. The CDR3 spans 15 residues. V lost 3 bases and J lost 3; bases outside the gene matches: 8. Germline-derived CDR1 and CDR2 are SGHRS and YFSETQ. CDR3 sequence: CASSSPLGTDYGYTF. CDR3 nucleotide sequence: TGCGCCAGCAGCTCGCCCCTCGGGACAGACTATGGCTACACCTTC.

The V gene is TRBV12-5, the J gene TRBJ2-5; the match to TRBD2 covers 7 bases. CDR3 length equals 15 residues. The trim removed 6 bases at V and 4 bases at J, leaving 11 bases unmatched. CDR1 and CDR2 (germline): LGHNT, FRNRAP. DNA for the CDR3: TGTGCTAGTGGCCAAAGCGGGACGTGGGGAGAGACCCAGTACTTC. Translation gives CASGQSGTWGETQYF.

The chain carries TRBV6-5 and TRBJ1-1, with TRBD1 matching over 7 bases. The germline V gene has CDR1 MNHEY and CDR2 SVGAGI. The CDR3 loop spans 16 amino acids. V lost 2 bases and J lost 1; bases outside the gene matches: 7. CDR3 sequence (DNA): TGTGCCAGCAGTTACCTCCGGACAGGACAGAACACTGAAGCTTTCTTT. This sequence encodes CASSYLRTGQNTEAFF.